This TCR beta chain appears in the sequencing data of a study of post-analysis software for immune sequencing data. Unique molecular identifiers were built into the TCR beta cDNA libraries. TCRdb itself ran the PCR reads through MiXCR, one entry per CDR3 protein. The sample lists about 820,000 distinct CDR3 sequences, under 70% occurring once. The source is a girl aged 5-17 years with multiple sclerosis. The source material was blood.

DNA of the CDR3: TGCGCCAGCAGCTTGGAACGAATGAACACTGAAGCTTTCTTT. This sequence encodes CASSLERMNTEAFF. This chain connects TRBV5-1 to TRBJ1-1, with unresolved D. CDR3 length: 14 residues. The V and J ends lost 0 bases and 0 bases respectively, with 6 bases between them. CDR1 is SGHRS and CDR2 is YFSETQ in the germline V gene. The full variable domain, completed using reference TRBV5-1 and TRBJ1-1, is KAGVTQTPRYLIKTRGQQVTLSCSPISGHRSVSWYQQTPGQGLQFLFEYFSETQRNKGNFPGRFSGRQFSNSRSEMNVSTLELGDSALYLCASSLERMNTEAFFGQGTRLTVV.